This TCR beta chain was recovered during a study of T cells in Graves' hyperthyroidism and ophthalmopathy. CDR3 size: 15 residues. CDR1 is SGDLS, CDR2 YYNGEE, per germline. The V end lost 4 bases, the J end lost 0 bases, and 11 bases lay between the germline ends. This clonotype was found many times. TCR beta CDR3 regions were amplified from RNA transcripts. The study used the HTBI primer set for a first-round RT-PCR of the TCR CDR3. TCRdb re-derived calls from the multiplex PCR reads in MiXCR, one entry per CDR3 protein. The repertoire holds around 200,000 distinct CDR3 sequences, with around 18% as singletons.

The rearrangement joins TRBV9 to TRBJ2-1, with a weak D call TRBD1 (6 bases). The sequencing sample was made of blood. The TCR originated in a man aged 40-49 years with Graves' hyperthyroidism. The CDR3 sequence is CASSPLRGSYNEQFF. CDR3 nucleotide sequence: TGTGCCAGCAGCCCCCTCAGGGGCTCCTACAATGAGCAGTTCTTC. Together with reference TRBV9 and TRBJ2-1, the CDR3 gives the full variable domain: DSGVTQTPKHLITATGQRVTLRCSPRSGDLSVYWYQQSLDQGLQFLIQYYNGEERAKGNILERFSAQQFPDLHSELNLSSLELGDSALYFCASSPLRGSYNEQFFGPGTRLTVL.